The T cell receptor (beta chain) described here comes from a study of shared clonotypes between healthy human individuals. The CDR3 sequence is 15 residues long. After removal of 8 bases from V and 3 bases from J, the junction contained 10 bases not matched to a gene. The assay was immunoSEQ multiplex PCR, and TCRdb's table has in-frame clones only and misses some. The sample includes about 680,000 clones, under 95% of them seen just once. CD45RO negativity and positive selection for CCR7 defined naive CD8 cells, a population that excluded terminally differentiated effector memory CD45RA+ cells. V is TRBV23-1 and J is TRBJ2-7, with 10 positions matching TRBD2. TRBV23-1 is designated an ORF whose function remains uncertain. The source of this sequence is a young man in good health. The sample consisted of naive CD8+ T cells sorted from blood. The CDR3 DNA follows: TGCGCCAGCCGGCTCAACATAGCGGGAGGCTACGAGCAGTACTTC. Its protein is CASRLNIAGGYEQYF.